Presented here are 8 T cell receptor beta chains from one specimen sequenced in a study of Ad26.COV2.S vaccination and SARS-CoV-2 variants. Assay: immunoSEQ multiplex PCR; the TCRdb copy retains only in-frame clones and omits some. The data hold about 350,000 clones, with roughly nine tenths observed a single time. The specimen comprised peripheral blood, sampled after recovery from COVID-19. Source of these receptors: a human donor who had recovered from COVID-19.

The chain uses TRBV7-3 and TRBJ2-3, with a weak D call TRBD1 (5 bases). The V and J ends lost 3 bases and 3 bases respectively, with 13 bases between them. The CDR3 contains 15 residues. Germline V gene data show CDR1 as SGHTA and CDR2 as FQGTGA. The CDR3 sequence: CASSFRVVETDTQYF. As DNA, the CDR3 is TGTGCCAGCAGCTTCAGGGTCGTCGAGACAGATACGCAGTATTTT. The full variable domain, rest sourced from reference TRBV7-3 and TRBJ2-3, is GAGVSQTPSNKVTEKGKYVELRCDPISGHTALYWYRQSLGQGPEFLIYFQGTGAADDSGLPNDRFFAVRPEGSVSTLKIQRTERGDSAVYLCASSFRVVETDTQYFGPGTRLTVL.

As regards this clone: A read error may account for a junction end that differs from germline. This rearrangement joins TRBV12-5 to TRBJ2-7; D remains ambiguous. From germline, CDR1 is LGHNT and CDR2 FRNRAP. This CDR3 has 13 residues. The CDR3 coding sequence is TGTGCTAGTGGTTTAACGGTCCTTTACGAGCTGTACTTC. This translates into CASGLTVLYELYF. Complete variable domain (other parts from reference TRBV12-5 and TRBJ2-7): DARVTQTPRHKVTEMGQEVTMRCQPILGHNTVFWYRQTMMQGLELLAYFRNRAPLDDSGMPKDRFSAEMPDATLATLKIQPSEPRDSAVYFCASGLTVLYELYFGPGTRLTVT.

This clone has a single count. This sequence joins TRBV10-2 and TRBJ2-5; 8 positions agree with TRBD2. CDR3 length equals 14 residues. Germline V gives CDR1 WSHSY, CDR2 SAAADI. The V and J ends lost 4 bases and 7 bases, in that order; junction bases with no gene match: 8. CDR3: CASSVSSTSGTQYF. The CDR3 coding sequence is TGCGCCAGCAGTGTTAGCTCTACTAGCGGGACCCAGTACTTC.

The gene calls are TRBV6-5 and TRBJ1-5; D is possibly TRBD1 (5 bases). The CDR3 is 13 residues long. CDR1 MNHEY and CDR2 SVGAGI come from the germline V gene. The V end was cut by 5 bases, the J end by 4 bases, with 9 bases between. CDR3 amino acids: CASSTGGNQPQHF. CDR3 DNA sequence: TGTGCCAGCAGTACGGGGGGAAATCAGCCCCAGCATTTT.

This clone was seen just once. This chain uses TRBV6-5 with TRBJ2-2; D uncertain. The V end lost 8 bases, the J end lost 7 bases, and 14 bases lay between the germline ends. Germline V gene lookup returns CDR1 MNHEY and CDR2 SVGAGI. The CDR3 runs 13 residues. DNA of the CDR3: TGTGCCAGCCGGCCGTCCTCGGGCGGGGAGCTGTTTTTT. This gives the protein CASRPSSGGELFF.

This clone appeared a single time. The chain links TRBV7-9 to TRBJ1-2; no clear D. CDR1 is SEHNR, CDR2 FQNEAQ, per germline (reference sequence). The CDR3 is made up of 16 amino acids. V gave up 5 bases and J gave up 4 bases, with 20 bases separating them. The CDR3 loop is CASSLSNVGNLYGYTF. CDR3 DNA: TGTGCCAGCAGCCTCTCCAATGTGGGGAATCTCTATGGCTACACCTTC.

The chain recombines TRBV12-1 with TRBJ1-2. TRBV12-1 is marked as a pseudogene. The CDR3 has 14 residues. The CDR3 is CASSFDRRDARRPF. As DNA, the CDR3 is TGTGCCAGCAGCTTCGACCGCCGGGACGCCCGGAGGCCTTTC.

The sample holds a few counts of this clone. The chain uses TRBV7-9 and TRBJ2-5; TRBD2 is a possible D gene (8 bases). The CDR3 is made up of 16 amino acids. The germline V gene encodes CDR1 SEHNR and CDR2 FQNEAQ (reference sequence). V lost 8 bases and J 5 bases, leaving 24 bases between the germline ends. The CDR3 coding sequence is TGTGCCAGCGCCCCAGGGGGACTAGTGATAATGGAGACCCAGTACTTC. Translation gives CASAPGGLVIMETQYF.